The 18 T cell receptor beta chains presented below share a single source sample, sequenced in a study of identical twins. TCRdb re-analysed the 5' RACE reads in MiXCR, keeping a single row per CDR3 protein. The sample comprises hundreds of thousands of distinct CDR3 sequences, more than 6.5% of which are singletons, and 0.75% to 1% rests with the top ten. These same data were also listed under a study on yellow fever vaccine responses in identical twins.

The specimen sequenced was PBMCs. These receptors all stem from a woman aged 18-29 years in good health.

This clonotype was picked up many times. The chain uses TRBV29-1 and TRBJ2-7; 11 bases line up with TRBD1. Germline V lookup: CDR1 SQVTM, CDR2 ANQGSEA. The CDR3 runs to 12 residues. The ends lost 7 bases at V and 4 bases at J; junction bases unmatched: 3. CDR3 in DNA: TGCAGCGCTGGACAGGGGGCTTACGAGCAGTACTTC. It codes for CSAGQGAYEQYF.

This clonotype was seen ten or more times. The chain uses TRBV12-3 or TRBV12-4 and TRBJ2-3; tentative D call: TRBD1 (5 bases). This CDR3 has 14 residues. The V end was cut by 3 bases, the J end by 5 bases, with 12 bases between. The CDR3 is CASSFWQGRDTQYF. The DNA of the CDR3 is TGTGCCAGCAGTTTTTGGCAGGGTAGAGATACGCAGTATTTT.

This clonotype showed up many times. This chain connects TRBV7-9 to TRBJ2-3; D assignment may be TRBD1 or TRBD2 (5 bases each). CDR1 and CDR2 (germline): SEHNR, FQNEAQ (reference sequence). CDR3 length equals 17 residues. The V end was cut by 5 bases, the J end by 2 bases, with 20 bases between. CDR3 sequence (DNA): TGTGCCAGCAGCGGAGAATGGGGACGGACGGACACAGATACGCAGTATTTT. Amino acids: CASSGEWGRTDTDTQYF.

The chain combines TRBV9 with TRBJ2-5; 10 nucleotides match TRBD2. The CDR3 has 16 residues. Germline CDR1 SGDLS, CDR2 YYNGEE. Trimming cost V 1 base and J 2 bases; bases outside gene matches: 5. The CDR3 loop reads CASSVIPSGGQETQYF. As DNA, the CDR3 is TGTGCCAGCAGCGTAATACCTAGCGGGGGTCAAGAGACCCAGTACTTC.

This clonotype appeared many times. The chain recombines TRBV9 with TRBJ2-3; 7 bases align to TRBD2. Germline CDR1 is SGDLS and CDR2 is YYNGEE. This CDR3 has 16 residues. V gave up 4 bases and J gave up 6 bases; unmatched junction bases: 14. In DNA form, the CDR3 reads TGTGCCAGCAGCCCCATAACCGGACTAGTAATGGATACGCAGTATTTT. This gives the protein CASSPITGLVMDTQYF.

This chain links TRBV11-2 with TRBJ2-3; 15 bases are shared with TRBD2. CDR1 is SGHAT and CDR2 is FQNNGV in the germline V gene. The CDR3 covers 20 residues. V lost 4 bases, J lost 0 bases, and 11 bases stayed unmatched. DNA for the CDR3: TGTGCCAGCAGCTCCGCCTTTCTCGGGACTAGCGGGGGGAGCACAGATACGCAGTATTTT. Protein sequence: CASSSAFLGTSGGSTDTQYF.

This clonotype was recorded at least ten times. The V and J genes are TRBV5-8 and TRBJ2-5, with 13 bases lining up with TRBD2. Per germline, CDR1 SGHTS and CDR2 YDEGEE. The CDR3 consists of 16 residues. J was trimmed by 1 base and V by 4 bases; bases with no gene match: 4. The CDR3 DNA sequence: TGTGCCAGCAGCGCGGGACTAGCGGGGAGCCAAGAGACCCAGTACTTC. It is translated as CASSAGLAGSQETQYF.

This sequence joins TRBV7-8 and TRBJ2-7; tentatively, D is TRBD1 or TRBD2 (5 bases each). Germline CDR1 and CDR2: SGHVS and FQNEAQ. This CDR3 comprises 15 residues. Trimming took 1 base from V and 3 from J, leaving 13 bases between them. The CDR3 nucleotides read TGTGCCAGCAGCTTAGAAGGGACCAGGATCTACGAGCAGTACTTC. Translation: CASSLEGTRIYEQYF. The variable domain in full, completed from reference TRBV7-8 and TRBJ2-7, reads GAGVSQSPRYKVAKRGQDVALRCDPISGHVSLFWYQQALGQGPEFLTYFQNEAQLDKSGLPSDRFFAERPEGSVSTLKIQRTQQEDSAVYLCASSLEGTRIYEQYFGPGTRLTVT.

The CDR3 loop is CASSFGLAVAYEQYF. CDR3 DNA: TGTGCCAGCAGCTTCGGACTAGCTGTTGCCTACGAGCAGTACTTC. The chain has TRBV13 and TRBJ2-7; 8 bases are shared with TRBD2. V lost 3 bases, J lost 2 bases, and 6 bases stayed unmatched. Germline CDR1 and CDR2: PRHDT and FYEKMQ (reference sequence). The CDR3 is 15 residues long.

This clonotype was counted only a few times. The chain uses TRBV20-1 and TRBJ2-7; D not resolved. V lost 0 bases, J lost 1 base, and 10 bases lay in between. This CDR3 is 14 amino acids long. CDR1 and CDR2 (germline): DFQATT, SNEGSKA (reference sequence). CDR3: CSARDPRRSYEQYF. CDR3 DNA: TGCAGTGCTAGAGATCCGAGACGGTCCTACGAGCAGTACTTC.

The chain employs TRBV7-2 and TRBJ2-1; TRBD1 aligns across 10 bases. The length of the CDR3 is 16 residues. V lost 5 bases to trimming and J lost 6 bases; unmatched junction nucleotides: 10. Germline CDR1 reads SGHTA; CDR2 reads FQGNSA. The chain's CDR3 is CASSKNSGTGVNEQFF. The DNA for the CDR3 is TGTGCCAGCAGCAAAAATTCCGGGACAGGGGTCAATGAGCAGTTCTTC.

In its sample, this clonotype was seen many times. The chain is built from TRBV6-2 or TRBV6-3 and TRBJ2-5, with D hard to call. CDR3 size: 14 residues. From germline, CDR1 is MNHEY and CDR2 SVGEGT. Trimming took 2 bases from V and 0 from J, leaving 7 bases between them. CDR3 bases: TGTGCCAGCAGTTACCGGATCTACCAAGAGACCCAGTACTTC. It codes for CASSYRIYQETQYF.

This clonotype was detected ten times or more. This chain links TRBV5-1 with TRBJ2-5; D uncertain. The ends were cut back, 2 bases at V and 0 bases at J, with 8 bases in the middle. Germline loops: CDR1 SGHRS, CDR2 YFSETQ. This CDR3 spans 14 amino acids. The CDR3 loop reads CASSFFGYQETQYF. The CDR3 DNA reads TGCGCCAGCAGCTTTTTCGGCTACCAAGAGACCCAGTACTTC.

This clonotype came up many times. V usage is TRBV5-1 and J usage is TRBJ2-2; maybe TRBD2 (5 bases). This CDR3 spans 18 amino acids. V lost 0 bases to trimming and J lost 1 base, with 16 bases between them. In germline, CDR1 is SGHRS, CDR2 YFSETQ. This CDR3 reads CASSLEPRTPQNTGELFF. The DNA for the CDR3 is TGCGCCAGCAGCTTGGAACCCAGGACTCCACAGAACACCGGGGAGCTGTTTTTT.

This clonotype was seen a handful of times. This chain's CDR3 is CASSPTGAPYNEQFF. The CDR3 DNA follows: TGTGCCAGCAGTCCGACAGGGGCACCCTACAATGAGCAGTTCTTC. The chain employs TRBV6-1 and TRBJ2-1; 8 nucleotides align to TRBD1. CDR1 and CDR2 (germline): MNHNS, SASEGT. The V gene end was trimmed by 5 bases and the J gene end by 2 bases; junction bases not matched to a gene: 5. The CDR3 is 15 amino acids.

The chain uses TRBV6-2 or TRBV6-3 and TRBJ2-1; D is perhaps TRBD1 (6 bases). This CDR3 region has 17 residues. Trimming stripped 5 bases from V and 2 bases from J, with 19 bases between. Germline values: CDR1 MNHEY, CDR2 SVGEGT. CDR3 protein: CASSKPPQGTPYNEQFF. The DNA for the CDR3 is TGTGCCAGCAGTAAACCGCCTCAGGGGACCCCCTACAATGAGCAGTTCTTC.

This clonotype appeared many times. V usage is TRBV5-1 and J usage is TRBJ2-1; no clear D. The V gene lost 4 bases and the J gene lost 5 bases, with 16 bases spanning the gap. This CDR3 has 15 residues. Germline V lookup: CDR1 SGHRS, CDR2 YFSETQ. CDR3 sequence (DNA): TGCGCCAGCAGCCCAACCAATGGGTTGGACAATGAGCAGTTCTTC. Residues: CASSPTNGLDNEQFF.

This clonotype was seen ten or more times. This chain connects TRBV10-3 to TRBJ2-7, with D maybe TRBD2 (5 bases). The CDR3 loop spans 12 amino acids. The ends were cut back, 6 bases at V and 1 base at J, with 7 bases in the middle. CDR1 is ENHRY, CDR2 SYGVKD, per germline. Here the CDR3 reads CAIRRGSYEQYF. The DNA for the CDR3 is TGTGCCATCAGAAGAGGGTCCTACGAGCAGTACTTC.